The 10 T cell receptor beta chains presented below share a single source sample, sequenced in a study of T cells in Graves' hyperthyroidism and ophthalmopathy. TCR beta CDR3 regions were amplified from RNA. First-round RT-PCR of the TCR CDR3 relied on the HTBI primer set. TCRdb independently ran MiXCR on the multiplex PCR reads; one entry per CDR3 protein. The sample holds a few hundred thousand distinct CDR3 sequences, roughly 15% seen once. Sequences were obtained from blood. These receptor sequences come from a woman in her twenties or thirties with Graves' ophthalmopathy.

The chain joins TRBV9 to TRBJ2-7, with 10 bases lining up with TRBD1. Germline V gives CDR1 SGDLS, CDR2 YYNGEE. This CDR3 region has 15 residues. The junction had 7 bases not matched to a gene; V was cut back by 2 bases and J by 5 bases. CDR3 in amino acids: CASSVTGTGAHEQYF. In DNA form, the CDR3 reads TGTGCCAGCAGCGTGACCGGGACAGGGGCTCACGAGCAGTACTTC. Supplemented by reference TRBV9 and TRBJ2-7, the full variable domain reads DSGVTQTPKHLITATGQRVTLRCSPRSGDLSVYWYQQSLDQGLQFLIQYYNGEERAKGNILERFSAQQFPDLHSELNLSSLELGDSALYFCASSVTGTGAHEQYFGPGTRLTVT.

This clonotype appeared many times. The chain joins TRBV7-2 to TRBJ2-1, with a possible D match to TRBD1 (5 bases). The length of the CDR3 is 12 residues. Germline V gene sequence: CDR1 SGHTA, CDR2 FQGNSA. V was clipped by 8 bases and J by 8 bases, with 13 bases between them. CDR3 bases: TGTGCCAGCGGAATCGACAGCCATGAGCAGTTCTTC. Translated, it gives CASGIDSHEQFF.

This clonotype was detected many times. The chain links TRBV6-1 to TRBJ2-3; no reliable D call. Germline loops: CDR1 MNHNS, CDR2 SASEGT. The CDR3 is 15 amino acids. Trimming left V 0 bases short and J 4 bases short, with 11 bases between. CDR3 sequence (DNA): TGTGCCAGCAGTGAAGCGCTTATGGGCGCAGATACGCAGTATTTT. Translating it yields CASSEALMGADTQYF.

This clonotype was observed at least ten times. The genes are TRBV18 and TRBJ2-7, with no clear D. This CDR3 is 11 amino acids long. Trimming removed 8 bases at V and 4 bases at J, with 9 bases between. The germline CDR1 and CDR2 sequences are KGHSH and LQKENI. CDR3 coding DNA: TGTGCCAGCAGTTCCATATACGAGCAGTACTTC. Protein: CASSSIYEQYF.

This clonotype came up many times. The V and J genes are TRBV7-6 and TRBJ1-1; 8 bases are shared with TRBD1. The length of the CDR3 is 14 residues. After removal of 5 bases from V and 0 bases from J, the junction contained 2 bases not matched to a gene. The V gene's germline CDR1 is SGHVS and CDR2 FNYEAQ. The CDR3 here is CASSPQGVNTEAFF. The CDR3 DNA reads TGTGCCAGCAGCCCACAGGGGGTGAACACTGAAGCTTTCTTT.

The chain employs TRBV4-2 and TRBJ1-1, with D unclear. V was trimmed by 1 base and J by 0 bases, leaving 6 bases between them. The CDR3 extends over 14 amino acids. Looked up from germline, CDR1 is LGHNA and CDR2 is YNFKEQ. The CDR3 sequence: CASSQAQMNTEAFF. The DNA for the CDR3 is TGTGCCAGCAGCCAAGCACAGATGAACACTGAAGCTTTCTTT.

The J gene is TRBJ1-5, the V gene TRBV15, with D possibly being TRBD1 (5 bases). Germline V gene lookup returns CDR1 LNHNV and CDR2 YYDKDF (reference sequence). The CDR3 consists of 14 residues. Trimming left V 7 bases short and J 5 bases short, with 15 bases between. For the CDR3, the DNA is TGTGCCACCACCCCTGGGGGGGGGTATCAGCCCCAGCATTTT. This encodes CATTPGGGYQPQHF.

Only a few counts were recorded for this clonotype. The chain carries TRBV20-1 and TRBJ2-1; 15 nucleotides align to TRBD2. Germline CDR1 is DFQATT and CDR2 is SNEGSKA (reference sequence). The CDR3 extends over 19 amino acids. With 5 bases clipped from V and 1 base from J, the junction kept 12 bases outside the gene matches. CDR3 sequence (DNA): TGCAGTGCTGCTCAGCCGGGACTAGCGGGGGGCATTTCCTACAATGAGCAGTTCTTC. As protein: CSAAQPGLAGGISYNEQFF.

This clonotype was seen at least ten times. This chain connects TRBV2 to TRBJ1-4; D is unresolved. The germline gives CDR1 SNHLY, CDR2 FYNNEI. Trimming took 6 bases from V and 4 from J, leaving 6 bases between them. The CDR3 loop spans 12 amino acids. Here the CDR3 DNA reads TGTGCCAGCAGGGGTGGTAATGAAAAACTGTTTTTT. It encodes CASRGGNEKLFF.

This clonotype has at least ten counts. V usage is TRBV7-9 and J usage is TRBJ2-7; perhaps TRBD1 as D (5 bases). CDR1 and CDR2 (germline): SEHNR, FQNEAQ (reference sequence). The V and J ends lost 4 bases and 4 bases respectively, with 11 bases between them. This CDR3 has 13 amino acids. The CDR3 spells CASSSKGEYEQYF. The CDR3 bases are TGTGCCAGCAGCTCCAAAGGGGAATACGAGCAGTACTTC.